Following are 24 T cell receptor beta chains from one sample sequenced in a study of cytotoxic CD8 clonotypes in ibrutinib-treated CLL. Sequenced by immunoSEQ multiplex PCR; TCRdb stores in-frame clones only, minus some. In the table there are about 89,000 clones, 60% to 80% of which are singletons. Material: PBMCs, obtained after 12 months of ibrutinib treatment. These receptors were collected from a human donor with chronic lymphocytic leukemia.

The gene calls are TRBV7-9 and TRBJ2-2, with D possibly TRBD1 on 6 matching bases. CDR3 size: 16 residues. The ends were cut back, 5 bases at V and 0 bases at J, with 13 bases in the middle. Germline CDR1 and CDR2: SEHNR and FQNEAQ (reference sequence). The CDR3 DNA reads TGTGCCAGCAGCCTCATGGGACATCCGAACACCGGGGAGCTGTTTTTT. Amino acids: CASSLMGHPNTGELFF. Together with reference TRBV7-9 and TRBJ2-2, the CDR3 gives the full variable domain: DTGVSQNPRHKITKRGQNVTFRCDPISEHNRLYWYRQTLGQGPEFLTYFQNEAQLEKSRLLSDRFSAERPKGSFSTLEIQRTEQGDSAMYLCASSLMGHPNTGELFFGEGSRLTVL.

The V gene is TRBV5-4, the J gene TRBJ2-7; 7 nucleotides line up with TRBD1. With V trimmed by 2 bases and J by 4 bases, 9 bases remained unmatched. From germline, CDR1 is SGHNT and CDR2 YYREEE (reference sequence). This CDR3 comprises 15 residues. CDR3 in amino acids: CASSLDHRGGYEQYF. The DNA of the CDR3 is TGTGCCAGCAGCTTAGACCACAGGGGTGGATACGAGCAGTACTTC.

This chain uses TRBV19 with TRBJ2-5; maybe TRBD1 (6 bases). This CDR3 has 16 amino acids. The germline V gene has CDR1 LNHDA and CDR2 SQIVND (reference sequence). The ends were cut back, 1 base at V and 2 bases at J, with 14 bases in the middle. This chain's CDR3 is CASSIVTPGAQETQYF. For the CDR3, the DNA is TGTGCCAGTAGTATAGTAACCCCAGGGGCTCAAGAGACCCAGTACTTC.

This clone has only one observation. The chain uses TRBV7-2 and TRBJ1-6; tentative D call: TRBD1 (5 bases). Trimming removed 7 bases at V and 10 bases at J, with 17 bases between. The CDR3 runs to 14 residues. CDR1 and CDR2 (germline): SGHTA, FQGNSA. CDR3 in amino acids: CASTHPQGRSPLHF. The CDR3 DNA sequence: TGTGCCAGCACCCACCCCCAGGGTAGGTCACCCCTCCACTTT.

The chain employs TRBV6-6 and TRBJ2-1; TRBD2 is a possible D gene (6 bases). This CDR3 has 14 amino acids. With 6 bases removed from V and 6 bases from J, the gap between germline ends came to 15 bases. CDR1 MNHNY and CDR2 SVGAGI come from the germline V gene (reference sequence). The CDR3, as DNA: TGTGCCAGCAGCCCCCGGGACTCGATCAATGAGCAGTTCTTC. Translating it yields CASSPRDSINEQFF.

V and J are TRBV10-3 and TRBJ1-4; 9 bases are a match to TRBD1. The CDR3 has 13 amino acids. Germline CDR1 reads ENHRY; CDR2 reads SYGVKD. J lost 6 bases, V lost 4 bases, and 0 bases had no gene match. In nucleotides, the CDR3 is TGTGCCATCAGTGGGACAGGGGATGAAAAACTGTTTTTT. Residues: CAISGTGDEKLFF.

The CDR3 bases are TGTGCCAGCTCACCACCGTTAACAGAGCAAGAGACCCAGTACTTC. Its translation: CASSPPLTEQETQYF. The V and J genes are TRBV18 and TRBJ2-5; no firm D call. Per germline, CDR1 KGHSH and CDR2 LQKENI. CDR3 size: 15 residues. Deletions cut 0 bases from V and 2 bases from J, with 10 bases between.

Of note for this clone: A junction boundary mismatches the germline segment, possibly from a read error. The rearrangement joins TRBV2 to TRBJ2-7; 8 nucleotides match TRBD2. The CDR3 runs to 11 residues. Looked up from germline, CDR1 is SNHLY and CDR2 is FYNNEI. CDR3: CASSESGSRLF. CDR3 nucleotide sequence: TGTGCCAGCAGTGAAAGCGGGAGTCGGCTCTTC.

The chain carries TRBV29-1 and TRBJ2-3, with D perhaps TRBD1 (5 bases). Germline CDR1 and CDR2: SQVTM and ANQGSEA. V lost 2 bases to trimming and J lost 4 bases, with 10 bases between them. This CDR3 contains 13 residues. CDR3 loop: CSVELRAPDTQYF. CDR3 nucleotides: TGCAGCGTTGAACTCAGGGCTCCAGATACGCAGTATTTT.

The J gene is TRBJ1-3, the V gene TRBV6-5; D possibly corresponds to TRBD1 (5 bases). V dropped 4 bases and J dropped 7 bases, with 14 bases sitting between them. The germline gives CDR1 MNHEY, CDR2 SVGAGI. The CDR3 consists of 14 residues. The DNA for the CDR3 is TGTGCCAGCAGTTCCGGGGGTAACAGGAACACCATATATTTT. Its translation: CASSSGGNRNTIYF.

The CDR3 reads CASSLSGSYNSPLHF. The DNA for the CDR3 is TGTGCCAGCAGCTTATCAGGGTCCTATAATTCACCCCTCCACTTT. The J gene is TRBJ1-6, the V gene TRBV7-9, with D perhaps matching TRBD1 (5 bases). Germline V gene sequence: CDR1 SEHNR, CDR2 FQNEAQ (reference sequence). Trimming removed 2 bases at V and 1 base at J, with 6 bases between. The CDR3 contains 15 residues.

V and J are TRBV5-1 and TRBJ1-6; possible D gene TRBD1, 5 bases. In germline, CDR1 is SGHRS, CDR2 YFSETQ. V was trimmed by 1 base and J by 3 bases, leaving 8 bases between them. CDR3 size: 15 residues. The CDR3 sequence: CASSLKGNYNSPLHF. CDR3 nucleotides: TGCGCCAGCAGCTTGAAGGGGAACTATAATTCACCCCTCCACTTT.

The rearrangement uses TRBV7-9 and TRBJ2-3; D uncertain. The CDR3 has 14 amino acids. Trimming left V 1 base short and J 1 base short, with 6 bases between. Germline CDR1 and CDR2: SEHNR and FQNEAQ (reference sequence). The CDR3, as DNA: TGTGCCAGCAGCTTAGATCGAGGCACAGATACGCAGTATTTT. Translated, it gives CASSLDRGTDTQYF. Drawing the rest from reference TRBV7-9 and TRBJ2-3, the complete variable domain is DTGVSQNPRHKITKRGQNVTFRCDPISEHNRLYWYRQTLGQGPEFLTYFQNEAQLEKSRLLSDRFSAERPKGSFSTLEIQRTEQGDSAMYLCASSLDRGTDTQYFGPGTRLTVL.

The chain combines TRBV6-6 with TRBJ2-7; 11 positions match TRBD1. This CDR3 comprises 14 residues. V dropped 2 bases and J dropped 3; count of bases not matched to a gene: 0. The germline gives CDR1 MNHNY, CDR2 SVGAGI (reference sequence). CDR3 sequence (DNA): TGTGCCAGCAGTTACGGGACAGGGGGCTACGAGCAGTACTTC. This encodes CASSYGTGGYEQYF.

The CDR3 region is CASSPLSGGIGYEQYF. CDR3 bases: TGTGCCAGCAGCCCTCTTAGCGGGGGGATCGGCTACGAGCAGTACTTC. The rearrangement joins TRBV7-2 to TRBJ2-7; TRBD2 aligns across 10 bases. Germline-derived CDR1 and CDR2 are SGHTA and FQGNSA. The CDR3 loop spans 16 amino acids. V lost 5 bases to trimming and J lost 3 bases; unmatched junction nucleotides: 10.

V usage is TRBV19 and J usage is TRBJ1-6; no clear D. V was pared by 6 bases and J by 0 bases, with 9 bases between. Germline V gives CDR1 LNHDA, CDR2 SQIVND (reference sequence). CDR3 length: 15 residues. CDR3 DNA: TGTGCCAGTAGATTGACGAGCTCCTATAATTCACCCCTCCACTTT. Its protein is CASRLTSSYNSPLHF.

This rearrangement joins TRBV5-1 to TRBJ1-1; the D gene is possibly TRBD1 (5 bases). The V end was cut by 4 bases, the J end by 6 bases, with 16 bases between. Germline loops: CDR1 SGHRS, CDR2 YFSETQ. This CDR3 is 14 amino acids long. The CDR3 region has the DNA TGCGCCAGCAGCCAATGGACTCCGACAGCTGAAGCTTTCTTT. Its protein is CASSQWTPTAEAFF.

This chain joins TRBV5-1 and TRBJ2-2, with 13 nucleotides matching TRBD2. Per germline, CDR1 SGHRS and CDR2 YFSETQ. V lost 3 bases to trimming and J lost 8 bases; unmatched junction nucleotides: 10. The CDR3 consists of 17 residues. The DNA for the CDR3 is TGCGCCAGCAGCTACACGCCACCGGGACTAGCGGGAGGGGAGCTGTTTTTT. The encoded protein is CASSYTPPGLAGGELFF.

The chain recombines TRBV5-5 with TRBJ2-4, with D unresolved. The CDR3 is 16 residues long. V was cut by 2 bases and J by 4 bases, with 16 bases left in between. Germline assignment: CDR1 SGHKS and CDR2 YYEKEE (reference sequence). CDR3 DNA: TGTGCCAGCAGCTTTTCTCTTCTGGCAGTAAAAAACATTCAGTACTTC. It encodes CASSFSLLAVKNIQYF.

The chain joins TRBV6-5 to TRBJ2-5; TRBD2 agrees at 7 bases. The J call may not be correct, given that the DNA end is closer to TRBJ2-7. Per germline, CDR1 MNHEY and CDR2 SVGAGI. The CDR3 runs 14 residues. For the CDR3, the DNA is TGTGCCGTATCAGCGGGACCCCACTCCTACGAGCAGTACTTC. It translates to CAVSAGPHSYEQYF.

This chain connects TRBV4-1 to TRBJ1-4; D remains ambiguous. V lost 3 bases to trimming and J lost 8 bases, with 10 bases between them. In germline, CDR1 is MGHRA, CDR2 YSYEKL. There are 13 residues in the CDR3. CDR3 sequence reads: CASSHLLGEKLFF. CDR3 bases: TGCGCCAGCAGCCACCTCCTGGGCGAAAAACTGTTTTTT.

The chain links TRBV7-8 to TRBJ2-3; the D gene is possibly TRBD2 (6 bases). The V end lost 7 bases, the J end lost 5 bases, and 16 bases lay between the germline ends. In germline, CDR1 is SGHVS, CDR2 FQNEAQ. This CDR3 has 14 amino acids. As DNA, the CDR3 is TGTGCCAGCACCGGGGAAGCGGGTTTAGATACGCAGTATTTT. This codes for CASTGEAGLDTQYF. The full variable domain, with the rest looked up from reference TRBV7-8 and TRBJ2-3, is GAGVSQSPRYKVAKRGQDVALRCDPISGHVSLFWYQQALGQGPEFLTYFQNEAQLDKSGLPSDRFFAERPEGSVSTLKIQRTQQEDSAVYLCASTGEAGLDTQYFGPGTRLTVL.

This clone showed up just once. J is TRBJ1-4 and V is TRBV18; 7 positions agree with TRBD1. Germline loops: CDR1 KGHSH, CDR2 LQKENI. The CDR3 is made up of 13 amino acids. With V trimmed by 8 bases and J by 5 bases, 5 bases remained unmatched. The CDR3 DNA reads TGTGCCAGCCACGGGGACAGCAATGAAAAACTGTTTTTT. Protein sequence: CASHGDSNEKLFF.

The chain couples TRBV4-1 to TRBJ1-1; no firm D call. CDR3 length: 15 amino acids. Trimming removed 1 base from V and 2 bases from J, with 11 bases in between. Germline V lookup: CDR1 MGHRA, CDR2 YSYEKL. The CDR3 coding sequence is TGCGCCAGCAGCCAAGGTGATGGGCGAAACACTGAAGCTTTCTTT. Amino acids: CASSQGDGRNTEAFF.